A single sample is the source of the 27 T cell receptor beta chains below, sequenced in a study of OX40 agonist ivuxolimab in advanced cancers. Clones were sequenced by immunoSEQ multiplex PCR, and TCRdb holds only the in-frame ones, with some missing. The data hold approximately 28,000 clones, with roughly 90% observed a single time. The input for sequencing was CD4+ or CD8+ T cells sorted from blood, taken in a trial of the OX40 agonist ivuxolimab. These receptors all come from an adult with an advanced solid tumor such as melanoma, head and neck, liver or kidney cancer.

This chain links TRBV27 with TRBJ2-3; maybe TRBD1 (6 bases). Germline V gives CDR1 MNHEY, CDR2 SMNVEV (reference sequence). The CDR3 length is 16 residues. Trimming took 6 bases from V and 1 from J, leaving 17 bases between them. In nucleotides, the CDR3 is TGTGCCAGCAGCATCGGGGCAGGGGAGCGCACAGATACGCAGTATTTT. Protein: CASSIGAGERTDTQYF.

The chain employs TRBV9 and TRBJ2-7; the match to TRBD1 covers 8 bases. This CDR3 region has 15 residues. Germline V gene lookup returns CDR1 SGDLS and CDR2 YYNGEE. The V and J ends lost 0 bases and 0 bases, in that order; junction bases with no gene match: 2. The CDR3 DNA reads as TGTGCCAGCAGCGTAGGGGGACAGGCCTCCTACGAGCAGTACTTC. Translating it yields CASSVGGQASYEQYF.

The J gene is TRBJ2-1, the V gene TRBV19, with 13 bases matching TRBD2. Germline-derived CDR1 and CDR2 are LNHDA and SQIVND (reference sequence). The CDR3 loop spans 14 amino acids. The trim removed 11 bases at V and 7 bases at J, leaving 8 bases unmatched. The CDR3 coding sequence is TGTGCCTCACTAGCGGGAGGGCCTCGGAATGAGCAGTTCTTC. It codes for CASLAGGPRNEQFF.

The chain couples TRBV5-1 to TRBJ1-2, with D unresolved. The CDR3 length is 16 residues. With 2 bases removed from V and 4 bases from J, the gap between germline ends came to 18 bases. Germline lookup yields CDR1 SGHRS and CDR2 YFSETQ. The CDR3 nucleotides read TGCGCCAGCAGCTTCAACCCACTCGGGTTGGGCTATGGCTACACCTTC. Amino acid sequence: CASSFNPLGLGYGYTF.

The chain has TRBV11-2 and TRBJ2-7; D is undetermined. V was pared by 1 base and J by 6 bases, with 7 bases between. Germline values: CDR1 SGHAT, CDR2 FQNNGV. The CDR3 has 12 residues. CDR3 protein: CASSLGRSEQYF. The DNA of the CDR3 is TGTGCCAGCAGCTTAGGAAGGAGCGAGCAGTACTTC.

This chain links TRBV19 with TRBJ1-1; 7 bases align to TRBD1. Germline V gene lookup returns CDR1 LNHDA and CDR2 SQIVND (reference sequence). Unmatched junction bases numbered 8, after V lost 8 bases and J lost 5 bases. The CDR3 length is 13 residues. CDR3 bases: TGTGCCAGTGCCAGGGACAGCATTACTGAAGCTTTCTTT. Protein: CASARDSITEAFF.

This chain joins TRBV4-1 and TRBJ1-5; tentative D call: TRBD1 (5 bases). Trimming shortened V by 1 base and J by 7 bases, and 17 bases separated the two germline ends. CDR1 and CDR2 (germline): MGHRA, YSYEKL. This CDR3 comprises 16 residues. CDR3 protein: CASSQVFGQGVQPQHF. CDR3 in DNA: TGCGCCAGCAGCCAAGTGTTTGGGCAGGGTGTGCAGCCCCAGCATTTT.

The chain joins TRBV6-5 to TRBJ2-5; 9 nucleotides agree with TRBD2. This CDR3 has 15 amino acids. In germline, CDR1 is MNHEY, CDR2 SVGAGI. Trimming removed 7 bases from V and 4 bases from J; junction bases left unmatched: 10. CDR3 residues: CASNLGLASGETQYF. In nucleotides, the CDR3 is TGTGCCAGCAACTTAGGACTAGCGAGCGGAGAGACCCAGTACTTC.

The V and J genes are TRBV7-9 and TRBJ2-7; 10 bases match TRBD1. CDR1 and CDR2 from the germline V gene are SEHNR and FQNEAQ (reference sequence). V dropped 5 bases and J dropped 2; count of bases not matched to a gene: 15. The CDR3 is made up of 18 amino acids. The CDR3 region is CASSPNIDGGTGAYEQYF. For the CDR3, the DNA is TGTGCCAGCAGCCCCAATATTGATGGTGGGACAGGGGCCTACGAGCAGTACTTC.

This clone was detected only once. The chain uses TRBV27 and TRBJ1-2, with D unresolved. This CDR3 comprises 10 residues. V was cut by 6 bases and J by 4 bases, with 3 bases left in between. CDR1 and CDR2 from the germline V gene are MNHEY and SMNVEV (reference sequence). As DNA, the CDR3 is TGTGCCAGCAGATTCTATGGCTACACCTTC. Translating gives CASRFYGYTF.

The CDR3 DNA sequence: TGTGCCAGCAGGCCCCGACAGGGTCCCTACGAGCAGTACTTC. Translated: CASRPRQGPYEQYF. This chain links TRBV6-5 with TRBJ2-7; 7 positions match TRBD1. The junction had 7 bases not matched to a gene; V was cut back by 6 bases and J by 2 bases. Per the germline V gene, CDR1 is MNHEY and CDR2 is SVGAGI. The CDR3 runs 14 residues.

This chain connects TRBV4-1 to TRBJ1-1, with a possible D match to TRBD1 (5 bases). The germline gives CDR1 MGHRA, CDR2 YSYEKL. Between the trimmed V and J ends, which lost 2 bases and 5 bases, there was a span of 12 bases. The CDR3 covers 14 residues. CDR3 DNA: TGCGCCAGCAGCCAACGGGGGGAGGTGACTGAAGCTTTCTTT. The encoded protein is CASSQRGEVTEAFF.

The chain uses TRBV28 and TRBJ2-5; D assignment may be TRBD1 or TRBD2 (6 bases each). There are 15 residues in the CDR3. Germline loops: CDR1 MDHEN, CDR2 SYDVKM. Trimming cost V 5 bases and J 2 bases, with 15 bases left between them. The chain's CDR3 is CASSPGAGIQETQYF. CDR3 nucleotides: TGTGCCAGCAGTCCGGGGGCCGGAATTCAAGAGACCCAGTACTTC.

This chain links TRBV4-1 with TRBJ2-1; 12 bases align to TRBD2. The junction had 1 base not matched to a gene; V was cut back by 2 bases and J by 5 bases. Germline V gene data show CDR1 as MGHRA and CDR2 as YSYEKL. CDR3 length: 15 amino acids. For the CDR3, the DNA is TGCGCCAGCAGCCAACTAGCGGGGGGGCACAATGAGCAGTTCTTC. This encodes CASSQLAGGHNEQFF.

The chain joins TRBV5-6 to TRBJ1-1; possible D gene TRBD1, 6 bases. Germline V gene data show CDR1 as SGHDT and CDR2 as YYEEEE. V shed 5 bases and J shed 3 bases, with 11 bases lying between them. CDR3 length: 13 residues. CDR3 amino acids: CASSWGGHTEAFF. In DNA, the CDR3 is TGTGCCAGCAGTTGGGGGGGCCACACTGAAGCTTTCTTT.

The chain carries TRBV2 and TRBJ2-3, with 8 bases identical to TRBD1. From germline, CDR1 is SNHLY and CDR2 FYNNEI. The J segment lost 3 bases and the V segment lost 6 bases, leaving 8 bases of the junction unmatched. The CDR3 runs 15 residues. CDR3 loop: CASRVRTGRTDTQYF. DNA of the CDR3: TGTGCCAGCAGAGTTCGGACAGGGCGTACAGATACGCAGTATTTT.

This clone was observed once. CDR3 nucleotide sequence: TGCGCCAGCCTCCCTTCCGGGGACAGGGTTTTGGGGGAAGCTTTCTTT. Translating it yields CASLPSGDRVLGEAFF. This chain joins TRBV5-1 and TRBJ1-1, with 9 bases aligning to TRBD1. With 7 bases clipped from V and 8 bases from J, the junction kept 18 bases outside the gene matches. Germline assignment: CDR1 SGHRS and CDR2 YFSETQ. The CDR3 sequence is 16 residues long. Complete variable domain (other parts from reference TRBV5-1 and TRBJ1-1): KAGVTQTPRYLIKTRGQQVTLSCSPISGHRSVSWYQQTPGQGLQFLFEYFSETQRNKGNFPGRFSGRQFSNSRSEMNVSTLELGDSALYLCASLPSGDRVLGEAFFGQGTRLTVV.

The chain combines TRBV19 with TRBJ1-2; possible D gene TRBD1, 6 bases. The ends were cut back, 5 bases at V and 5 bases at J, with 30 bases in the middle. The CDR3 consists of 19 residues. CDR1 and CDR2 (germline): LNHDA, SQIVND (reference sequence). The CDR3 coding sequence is TGTGCCAGTAGTCTCCCCAGGCGGGACACCGTCGTTGGGTATTATGGCTACACCTTC. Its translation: CASSLPRRDTVVGYYGYTF.

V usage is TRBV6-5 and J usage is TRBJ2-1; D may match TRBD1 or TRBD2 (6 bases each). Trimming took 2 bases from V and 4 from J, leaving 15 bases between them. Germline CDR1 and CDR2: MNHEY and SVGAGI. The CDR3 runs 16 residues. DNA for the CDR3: TGTGCCAGCAGTTACGGGGTAGGGGGGCCGTACAATGAGCAGTTCTTC. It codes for CASSYGVGGPYNEQFF.

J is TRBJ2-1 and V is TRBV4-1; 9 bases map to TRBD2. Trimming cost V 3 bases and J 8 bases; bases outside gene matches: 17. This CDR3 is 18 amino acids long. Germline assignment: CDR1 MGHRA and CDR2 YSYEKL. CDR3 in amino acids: CASSHNPQAGGLGYEQFF. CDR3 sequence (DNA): TGCGCCAGCAGCCACAATCCTCAGGCGGGGGGGCTTGGGTATGAGCAGTTCTTC.

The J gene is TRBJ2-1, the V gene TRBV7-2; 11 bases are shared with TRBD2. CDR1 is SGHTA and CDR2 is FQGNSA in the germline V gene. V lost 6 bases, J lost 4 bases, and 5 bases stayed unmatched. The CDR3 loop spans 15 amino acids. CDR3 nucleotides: TGTGCCAGCAGTCCGACTAGCGGGGCTTACAATGAGCAGTTCTTC. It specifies CASSPTSGAYNEQFF.

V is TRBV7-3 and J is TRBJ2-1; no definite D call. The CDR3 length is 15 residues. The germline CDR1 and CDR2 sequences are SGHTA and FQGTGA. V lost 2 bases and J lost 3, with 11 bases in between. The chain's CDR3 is CASSLYPGNYNEQFF. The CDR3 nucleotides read TGTGCCAGCAGCTTATATCCAGGAAACTACAATGAGCAGTTCTTC.

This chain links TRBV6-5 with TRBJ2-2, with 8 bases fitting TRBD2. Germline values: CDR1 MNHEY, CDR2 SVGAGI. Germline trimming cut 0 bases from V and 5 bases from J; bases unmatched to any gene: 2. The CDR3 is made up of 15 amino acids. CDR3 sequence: CASSYSREGTGELFF. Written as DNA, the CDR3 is TGTGCCAGCAGTTACTCCCGGGAGGGGACCGGGGAGCTGTTTTTT.

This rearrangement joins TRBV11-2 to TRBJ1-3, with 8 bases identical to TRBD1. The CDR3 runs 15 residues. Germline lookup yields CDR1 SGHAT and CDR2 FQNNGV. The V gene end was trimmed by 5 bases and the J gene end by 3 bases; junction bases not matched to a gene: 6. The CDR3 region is CASSLGQGSGNTIYF. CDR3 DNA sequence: TGTGCCAGCAGCCTTGGACAGGGTAGTGGAAACACCATATATTTT.

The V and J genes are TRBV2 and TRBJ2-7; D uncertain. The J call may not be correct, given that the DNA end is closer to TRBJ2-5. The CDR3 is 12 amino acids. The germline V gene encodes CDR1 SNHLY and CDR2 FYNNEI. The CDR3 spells CASSGEKETQYF. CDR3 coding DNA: TGTGCCAGCTCTGGCGAAAAAGAGACCCAGTACTTC.

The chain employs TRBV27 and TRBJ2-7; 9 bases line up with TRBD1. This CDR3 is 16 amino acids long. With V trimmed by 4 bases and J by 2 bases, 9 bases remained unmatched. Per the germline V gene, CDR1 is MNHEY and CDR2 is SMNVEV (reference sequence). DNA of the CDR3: TGTGCCAGCAGTTCCCACTCGACAGGGGGGCCCTACGAGCAGTACTTC. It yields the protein CASSSHSTGGPYEQYF.

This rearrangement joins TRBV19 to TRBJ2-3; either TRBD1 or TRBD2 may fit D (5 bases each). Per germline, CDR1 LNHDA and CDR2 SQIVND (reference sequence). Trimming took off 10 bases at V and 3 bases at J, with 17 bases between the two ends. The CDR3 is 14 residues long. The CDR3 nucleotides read TGTGCCACCGCCATGGGGGTGTTAACAGATACGCAGTATTTT. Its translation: CATAMGVLTDTQYF.